Below, 15 T cell receptor beta chains from the same sample are listed, as sequenced in a study of T cells in Graves' hyperthyroidism and ophthalmopathy. The TCR beta CDR3 regions underwent amplification using RNA transcripts as the source. The HTBI primer set was used in a first-round RT-PCR of the TCR CDR3. TCRdb independently ran MiXCR on the multiplex PCR reads; one entry per CDR3 protein. The table shows under 350,000 distinct CDR3 sequences, with 15% to 20% occurring only once. The sequenced sample was blood. The receptor set was obtained from a woman aged 50 to 65 with Graves' hyperthyroidism.

This clonotype was detected a few times. The rearrangement uses TRBV30 and TRBJ1-1; D is unresolved. The CDR3 has 15 residues. Trimming took 1 base from V and 0 from J, leaving 12 bases between them. The germline CDR1 and CDR2 sequences are GTSNPN and SVGIG (reference sequence). CDR3 loop: CAWSGTGPMNTEAFF. For the CDR3, the DNA is TGTGCCTGGAGTGGCACCGGGCCCATGAACACTGAAGCTTTCTTT. Full variable domain (outside the CDR3, taken from reference TRBV30 and TRBJ1-1): SQTIHQWPATLVQPVGSPLSLECTVEGTSNPNLYWYRQAAGRGLQLLFYSVGIGQISSEVPQNLSASRPQDRQFILSSKKLLLSDSGFYLCAWSGTGPMNTEAFFGQGTRLTVV.

This clonotype occurred many times. The chain uses TRBV5-1 and TRBJ1-4; 7 nucleotides line up with TRBD1. The CDR3 loop spans 16 amino acids. CDR1 is SGHRS, CDR2 YFSETQ, per germline. V trimming: 4 bases; J trimming: 5 bases; junction bases outside the gene matches: 11. The CDR3 sequence: CASSPGDRVGNEKLFF. DNA for the CDR3: TGCGCCAGCAGCCCAGGAGACAGGGTCGGGAATGAAAAACTGTTTTTT.

This clonotype was picked up many times. The J gene is TRBJ2-3, the V gene TRBV11-2, with D unresolved. The ends were cut back, 2 bases at V and 0 bases at J, with 6 bases in the middle. There are 14 residues in the CDR3. Germline loops: CDR1 SGHAT, CDR2 FQNNGV. The CDR3 sequence: CASSLLGSTDTQYF. CDR3 DNA sequence: TGTGCCAGCAGCTTACTAGGGAGCACAGATACGCAGTATTTT.

In regard to this clonotype: This may arise from a read error, as a much more abundant clone is one base away. The chain has TRBV27 and TRBJ2-6, with D perhaps TRBD1 (6 bases). CDR1 is MNHEY, CDR2 SMNVEV, per germline (reference sequence). The CDR3 covers 16 residues. The CDR3 DNA sequence: TGTGTCAGCTCAGGGGTGCTGAACTCTGGGGCCAACGTCCTGACTTTC. Encoded protein: CVSSGVLNSGANVLTF.

This clonotype was seen a few times. J is TRBJ2-1 and V is TRBV12-3 or TRBV12-4, with 9 bases aligning to TRBD2. This CDR3 region has 15 residues. V dropped 5 bases and J dropped 3; count of bases not matched to a gene: 5. CDR3 nucleotide sequence: TGTGCCAGCAGTAAGACTAGCGGCTACTACAATGAGCAGTTCTTC. Its protein is CASSKTSGYYNEQFF.

This chain connects TRBV6-1 to TRBJ1-6; D call uncertain. Per the germline V gene, CDR1 is MNHNS and CDR2 is SASEGT. V was clipped by 4 bases and J by 0 bases, with 13 bases between them. This CDR3 spans 17 amino acids. The CDR3 loop is CASSVLLESSYNSPLHF. DNA for the CDR3: TGTGCCAGCAGTGTACTCCTTGAAAGCTCCTATAATTCACCCCTCCACTTT.

CDR3 in amino acids: CSAYPVEAGLGSYEQYV. The CDR3 nucleotides read TGCAGTGCCTACCCGGTGGAGGCGGGACTAGGATCCTACGAGCAGTACGTC. This chain joins TRBV20-1 and TRBJ2-7; 8 bases are a match to TRBD2. CDR3 length: 17 amino acids. In germline, CDR1 is DFQATT, CDR2 SNEGSKA (reference sequence). With V trimmed by 6 bases and J by 1 base, 17 bases remained unmatched.

The rearrangement joins TRBV20-1 to TRBJ1-1, with D hard to call. The CDR3 has 13 amino acids. Trimming stripped 3 bases from V and 1 base from J, with 9 bases between. Germline V CDR1 and CDR2: DFQATT, SNEGSKA (reference sequence). The DNA of the CDR3 is TGCAGTGCTAGCGGCGGGGAGAACACTGAAGCTTTCTTT. Encoded protein: CSASGGENTEAFF.

Ten or more counts support this clonotype. This chain connects TRBV12-3 or TRBV12-4 to TRBJ2-3, with D maybe TRBD2 (6 bases). This CDR3 region has 16 residues. V was cut by 7 bases and J by 8 bases, with 25 bases left in between. Here the CDR3 reads CASTTETGLGVGTQYF. The CDR3 nucleotides are TGTGCCAGCACTACCGAAACGGGACTCGGTGTTGGTACGCAGTATTTT.

The chain uses TRBV20-1 and TRBJ2-7; a weak D match, TRBD2 (5 bases). The CDR3 length is 16 residues. Germline V gene sequence: CDR1 DFQATT, CDR2 SNEGSKA (reference sequence). V dropped 2 bases and J dropped 3 bases, with 20 bases sitting between them. CDR3 residues: CSARPSQVGDIYEQYF. CDR3 nucleotide sequence: TGCAGTGCTAGACCTTCCCAGGTGGGAGACATCTACGAGCAGTACTTC.

This clonotype was observed a few times. The V call is TRBV4-2, the J call TRBJ1-5; D ambiguous. Germline values: CDR1 LGHNA, CDR2 YNFKEQ. V lost 3 bases and J 2 bases, leaving 14 bases between the germline ends. The CDR3 spans 16 residues. The CDR3 spells CASSHEPNAGNQPQHF. CDR3 DNA: TGTGCCAGCAGCCACGAACCCAATGCGGGCAATCAGCCCCAGCATTTT.

A word on this clonotype: Sequence at one end of the junction differs from germline and may be a read error. The rearrangement links TRBV3-1 to TRBJ1-2, with 7 bases aligning to TRBD1. The CDR3 length is 14 residues. The germline CDR1 and CDR2 sequences are LGHDT and YNNKEL (reference sequence). The CDR3 bases are TGTGCCTGCAGCCGACAGGGAGCCCCTGATGTCTACACCTTC. This codes for CACSRQGAPDVYTF.

This clonotype was counted at least ten times. V usage is TRBV20-1 and J usage is TRBJ2-5; TRBD1 matches at 9 bases. Germline V gene sequence: CDR1 DFQATT, CDR2 SNEGSKA (reference sequence). Trimming removed 3 bases from V and 2 bases from J; junction bases left unmatched: 7. The CDR3 is 15 amino acids. The CDR3 protein is CSASGTGQSQETQYF. In nucleotides, the CDR3 is TGCAGTGCTAGCGGGACAGGGCAATCTCAAGAGACCCAGTACTTC.

In its sample, this clonotype was seen many times. This chain links TRBV28 with TRBJ2-7; possible D gene TRBD2, 7 bases. V was cut by 2 bases and J by 2 bases, with 16 bases left in between. Germline CDR1 and CDR2: MDHEN and SYDVKM. CDR3 length: 16 amino acids. In nucleotides, the CDR3 is TGTGCCAGCAGTTTACTGGGGGGGCCAAGCGCCTACGAGCAGTACTTC. Protein product: CASSLLGGPSAYEQYF.

This clonotype was detected only a few times. The CDR3 coding sequence is TGCGCCAGCAGAGGGACACCGAGGGAGACCGGGGAGCTGTTTTTT. Its translation is CASRGTPRETGELFF. The V call is TRBV10-2, the J call TRBJ2-2, with D possibly TRBD1 on 6 matching bases. Deletions cut 6 bases from V and 5 bases from J, with 16 bases between. Germline values: CDR1 WSHSY, CDR2 SAAADI. The CDR3 is 15 amino acids.